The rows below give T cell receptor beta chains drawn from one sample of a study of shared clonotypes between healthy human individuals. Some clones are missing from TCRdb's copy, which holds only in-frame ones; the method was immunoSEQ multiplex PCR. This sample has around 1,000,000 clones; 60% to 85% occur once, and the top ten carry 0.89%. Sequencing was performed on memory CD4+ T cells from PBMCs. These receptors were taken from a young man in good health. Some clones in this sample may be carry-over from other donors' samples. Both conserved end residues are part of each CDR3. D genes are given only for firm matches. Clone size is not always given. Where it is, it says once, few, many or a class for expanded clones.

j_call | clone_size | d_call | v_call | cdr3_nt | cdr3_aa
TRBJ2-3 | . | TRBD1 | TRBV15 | TGTGCCACCAGCAGGACAGGGTTAGATACGCAGTATTTT | CATSRTGLDTQYF
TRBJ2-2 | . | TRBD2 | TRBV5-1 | TGCGCCAGCAGCTTGCTTGCCGGGGGGACCGGGGAGCTGTTTTTT | CASSLLAGGTGELFF
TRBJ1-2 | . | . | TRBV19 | TGTGCCAGAGTGGGTGGCTACACCTTC | CARVGGYTF
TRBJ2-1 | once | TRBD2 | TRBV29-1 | TGCAGCGTAGCCCCAGGGGTAGCGGGAGCCTACAATGAGCAGTTCTTC | CSVAPGVAGAYNEQFF
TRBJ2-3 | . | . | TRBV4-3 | TGCGCCAGCAGCCAAGTAGAGGGCGCTAGCTACCACACAGATACGCAGTATTTT | CASSQVEGASYHTDTQYF
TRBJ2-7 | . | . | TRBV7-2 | TGTGCCAGCAGCCTAAAAGGGACTTTAGGCTCCGACGAGCAGTACTTC | CASSLKGTLGSDEQYF
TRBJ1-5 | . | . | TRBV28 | TGTGCCAGCAAGGGGCAGGGGATCCAGCCCCAGCATTTT | CASKGQGIQPQHF
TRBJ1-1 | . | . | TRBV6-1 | TGTGCCAGCAGTGAAGCGTGGGGCACTGAAGCTTTCTTT | CASSEAWGTEAFF
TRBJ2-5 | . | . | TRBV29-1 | TGCAGCGTTGCTTTCAGCACAGGGCGACAAGAGACCCAGTACTTC | CSVAFSTGRQETQYF
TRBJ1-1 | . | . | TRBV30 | TGTGCCTGGAGTGAACTCCTAGGAACTGAAGCTTTCTTT | CAWSELLGTEAFF
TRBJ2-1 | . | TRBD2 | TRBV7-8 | TGTGCCAGCAGCTTAGACGGGGGGACCTCCTACAATGAGCAGTTCTTC | CASSLDGGTSYNEQFF
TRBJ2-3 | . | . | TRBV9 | TGTGCCAGCAGCGTAGAAGTCCGGGCTGATACGCAGTATTTT | CASSVEVRADTQYF
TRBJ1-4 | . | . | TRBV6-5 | TGTGCCAGCAGTCGCCAGGGTGCAACTAATGAAAAACTGTTTTTT | CASSRQGATNEKLFF
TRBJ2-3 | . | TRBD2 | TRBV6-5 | TGTGCCAGCAGTTACTTGGGGACTAGGATCACAGATACGCAGTATTTT | CASSYLGTRITDTQYF
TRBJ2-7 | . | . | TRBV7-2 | TGTGCCAGCAGCTTGCTCGAGGCCTACGAGCAGTACTTC | CASSLLEAYEQYF
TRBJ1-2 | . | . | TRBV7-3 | TGTGCCAGCAGCGTTGCCGGGGTGAGCTATGGCTACACCTTC | CASSVAGVSYGYTF
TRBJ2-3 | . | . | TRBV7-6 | TGTGCCAGCAGCCTTCCTCTTAGGGGGAGAGATACGCAGTATTTT | CASSLPLRGRDTQYF
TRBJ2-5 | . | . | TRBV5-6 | TGTGCCAGCAGCCCCGGCCCCCGGCAAGAGACCCAGTACTTC | CASSPGPRQETQYF
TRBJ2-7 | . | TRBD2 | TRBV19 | TGTGCCAGTAGTATAAGCTCCGGGACTAGCGGGGGGTCCTACGAGCAGTACTTC | CASSISSGTSGGSYEQYF
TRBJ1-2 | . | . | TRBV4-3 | TGCGCCAGCAGCCAAGGGTCGACACGACCTAGCGGTGGCTACACCTTC | CASSQGSTRPSGGYTF
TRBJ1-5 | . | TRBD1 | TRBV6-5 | TGTGCCAGCAGCTACAGGGGTGGCAATCAGCCCCAGCATTTT | CASSYRGGNQPQHF
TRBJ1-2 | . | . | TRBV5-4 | TGTGCGTCGAGGTCGGACCTCCGGGGCTACACCTTC | CASRSDLRGYTF
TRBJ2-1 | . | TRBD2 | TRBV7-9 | TGTGCCAGCAGCCCCTGGGTGGCGGGAGCTTCGGATGAGCAGTTCTTC | CASSPWVAGASDEQFF
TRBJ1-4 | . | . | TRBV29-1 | TGCAGCGTCTTGGGGGCTAATGAAAAACTGTTTTTT | CSVLGANEKLFF
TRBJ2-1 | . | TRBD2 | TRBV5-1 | TGCGCCAGCAGCCGAGGACTAGCGGGAGCCTACAATGAGCAGTTCTTC | CASSRGLAGAYNEQFF
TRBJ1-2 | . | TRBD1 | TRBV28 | TGTGCCAGCAGTTCCTCTTCAGGGGGCTATGGCTACACCTTC | CASSSSSGGYGYTF
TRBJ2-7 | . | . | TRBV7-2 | TGTGCCAGCAGTAAGACGCGGAGCTCCTACGAGCAGTACTTC | CASSKTRSSYEQYF
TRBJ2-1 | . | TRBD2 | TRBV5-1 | TGCGCCAGCAGCTTGGCACTAGCGGCCTCCTACAATGAGCAGTTCTTC | CASSLALAASYNEQFF
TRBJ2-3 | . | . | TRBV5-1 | TGCGCCAGCAGCCTTGGAGGACTTGCCAACACAGATACGCAGTATTTT | CASSLGGLANTDTQYF
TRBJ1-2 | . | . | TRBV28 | TGTGCCAGCAGTTATGGGACCGTAGCTAACTATGGCTACACCTTC | CASSYGTVANYGYTF
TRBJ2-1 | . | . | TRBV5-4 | TGTGCCAGCAGCTTGGGGGCGGGCGGTAGGTACAATGAGCAGTTCTTC | CASSLGAGGRYNEQFF
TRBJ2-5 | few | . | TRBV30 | TGTGCCTGGAGGGCCAGCCGCGGTGGGACCCAGTACTTC | CAWRASRGGTQYF
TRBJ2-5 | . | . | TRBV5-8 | TGTGCCAGCAGCCCGCAGGGTGTAGAAGAGACCCAGTACTTC | CASSPQGVEETQYF
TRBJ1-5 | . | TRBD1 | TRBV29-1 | TGCAGCGTGGCATCCGGGACAGGGGATCAGCCCCAGCATTTT | CSVASGTGDQPQHF
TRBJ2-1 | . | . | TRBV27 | TGTGCCAGCAGCGGGGTAGGCGATGAGCAGTTCTTC | CASSGVGDEQFF
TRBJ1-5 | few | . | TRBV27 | TGTGCCAGCACCTCGGGTGGGGGCAATCAGCCCCAGCATTTT | CASTSGGGNQPQHF
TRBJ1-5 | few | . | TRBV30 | TGTGCCTGGAGCGTCGGGCCCAATCAGCCCCAGCATTTT | CAWSVGPNQPQHF
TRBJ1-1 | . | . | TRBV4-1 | TGCGCCAGCAGCCAGAACAGGACAGTTGAAGCTTTCTTT | CASSQNRTVEAFF
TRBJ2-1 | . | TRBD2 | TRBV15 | TGTGCCACCAGCAGAGGAGCTAGCGGGAGAGGCGGTGAGCAGTTCTTC | CATSRGASGRGGEQFF
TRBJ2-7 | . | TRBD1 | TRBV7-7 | TGTGCCAGCAGCCCGACAGGGGGAAGCGAGCAGTACTTC | CASSPTGGSEQYF
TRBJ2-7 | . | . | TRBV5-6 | TGTGCCAGCAGCAGCTTCTACGAGCAGTACTTC | CASSSFYEQYF
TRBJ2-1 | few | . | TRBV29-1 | TGCAGCGTTGATGGCAGGTCGACCTACAATGAGCAGTTCTTC | CSVDGRSTYNEQFF
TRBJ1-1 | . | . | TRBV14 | TGTGCCAGCAGCCGAACTGCCCTGGGAACTGAAGCTTTCTTT | CASSRTALGTEAFF
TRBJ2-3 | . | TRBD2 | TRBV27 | TGTGCCAGCAGTTCCAGTCGGCCAGGGCGGGAGGCAGATACGCAGTATTTT | CASSSSRPGREADTQYF